These T cell receptor beta chains were read from a single sample in a study of regulatory T cells in long-lasting Graves disease. TCRdb itself ran the multiplex PCR reads through MiXCR, one entry per CDR3 protein. The sample lists about 330,000 distinct CDR3 sequences, about a sixth occurring once. A further study also used this sample, focusing on T cells in Graves' hyperthyroidism and ophthalmopathy.

Sequencing was performed on peripheral blood mononuclear cells (PBMCs), taken at new diagnosis, from a patient treated with antithyroid drugs. These TCRs come from a woman aged 18-30 years with Graves disease. Each CDR3 is given with its conserved first and last residue. The D gene is left open where the match is weak. The size entry is marked missing in some rows and otherwise reads once, few, many or a size class.

clone_size	v_call	j_call	d_call	cdr3_aa	cdr3_nt
many	TRBV7-9	TRBJ1-1	NA	CASSLRGMGDRTEAFF	TGTGCCAGCAGCTTAAGGGGGATGGGGGATCGGACTGAAGCTTTCTTT
few	TRBV6-5	TRBJ2-3	NA	CASSYSWADTQYF	TGTGCCAGCAGTTATTCCTGGGCAGATACGCAGTATTTT
NA	TRBV4-1	TRBJ2-6	TRBD1	CASSHRRDRDGANVLTF	TGCGCCAGCAGCCACCGACGGGACAGGGATGGGGCCAACGTCCTGACTTTC
many	TRBV20-1	TRBJ2-7	NA	CSARDLDRASYEQYF	TGCAGTGCTAGAGATCTCGATCGGGCCTCCTACGAGCAGTACTTC
NA	TRBV20-1	TRBJ1-6	NA	CSASGGTRNSPLHF	TGCAGTGCTAGTGGCGGGACACGGAATTCACCCCTCCACTTT
many	TRBV20-1	TRBJ2-1	TRBD2	CSARDPGGINEQFF	TGCAGTGCTAGAGATCCGGGAGGGATAAATGAGCAGTTCTTC
many	TRBV2	TRBJ2-1	NA	CASSEARKTRGFYNEQFF	TGTGCCAGCAGTGAAGCGCGTAAGACTAGAGGCTTCTACAATGAGCAGTTCTTC
many	TRBV30	TRBJ2-2	TRBD1	CAWRLTGGADTGELFF	TGTGCCTGGCGTCTTACAGGGGGCGCAGATACCGGGGAGCTGTTTTTT
many	TRBV6-1	TRBJ1-5	NA	CASSDIQGSGSQPQHF	TGTGCCAGTAGTGACATTCAGGGGAGTGGTAGTCAGCCCCAGCATTTT
once	TRBV20-1	TRBJ2-1	TRBD2	CNAREASGRMGNEQFF	TGCAATGCTAGAGAGGCTAGCGGGAGGATGGGCAATGAGCAGTTCTTC
many	TRBV20-1	TRBJ1-5	TRBD1	CSARNRGKDIGNQPQHF	TGCAGTGCTAGAAACAGGGGGAAGGATATCGGCAATCAGCCCCAGCATTTT
many	TRBV28	TRBJ2-7	TRBD1	CASSPPGTGGYEQYF	TGTGCCAGCAGTCCTCCCGGGACAGGGGGCTACGAGCAGTACTTC
many	TRBV6-1	TRBJ2-3	TRBD2	CASSESAGGADTQYF	TGTGCCAGCAGTGAATCGGCGGGGGGTGCGGATACGCAGTATTTT
many	TRBV2	TRBJ2-3	NA	CASGVLVADTQYF	TGTGCCAGTGGGGTATTAGTCGCAGATACGCAGTATTTT
many	TRBV20-1	TRBJ2-7	TRBD1	CSAGLGTDTYEQYF	TGCAGTGCTGGGCTCGGGACAGATACCTACGAGCAGTACTTC
once	TRBV20-1	TRBJ2-1	TRBD2	CSARSGTSGGYNEQFF	TGCAGTGCTCGTAGCGGGACTAGCGGGGGCTACAATGAGCAGTTCTTC
few	TRBV2	TRBJ2-3	NA	CASSRDSWTDTQYF	TGTGCCAGCAGTCGTGACAGTTGGACAGATACGCAGTATTTT
few	TRBV19	TRBJ2-7	TRBD1	CASSTRGQRDYEQYF	TGTGCCAGTAGTACGAGGGGACAGCGAGACTACGAGCAGTACTTC
NA	TRBV30	TRBJ2-1	TRBD2	CAWSVGTSGFYNEQFF	TGTGCCTGGAGTGTGGGGACTAGCGGATTCTACAATGAGCAGTTCTTC
few	TRBV12-3/TRBV12-4	TRBJ2-7	NA	CASSPQGPYEQYF	TGTGCCAGCAGTCCGCAGGGGCCCTACGAGCAGTACTTC
few	TRBV10-3	TRBJ2-3	TRBD2	CAIGLVGTDTQYF	TGTGCCATCGGACTAGTGGGCACAGATACGCAGTATTTT
many	TRBV3-1	TRBJ1-3	NA	CASSPGFGNTIYF	TGTGCCAGCAGCCCAGGGTTCGGAAACACCATATATTTT
many	TRBV11-3	TRBJ1-2	TRBD1	CASTETGSKKYGYTF	TGTGCCAGCACCGAGACAGGGTCAAAGAAGTATGGCTACACCTTC
many	TRBV12-3/TRBV12-4	TRBJ2-1	NA	CASSDLSRDNEQFF	TGTGCCAGCAGTGATTTAAGCAGGGACAATGAGCAGTTCTTC
NA	TRBV5-4	TRBJ2-2	NA	CASSFARLGTGELFF	TGTGCCAGCAGCTTTGCCCGCCTCGGCACCGGGGAGCTGTTTTTT
few	TRBV13	TRBJ2-7	TRBD1	CASSLTGGYTYEQYF	TGTGCCAGCAGCTTGACAGGGGGTTACACCTACGAGCAGTACTTC
NA	TRBV5-1	TRBJ2-7	TRBD2	CASRWTSGRSSYEQYF	TGCGCCAGCAGATGGACTAGCGGGAGGAGCTCCTACGAGCAGTACTTC
NA	TRBV2	TRBJ2-1	NA	CASSEQPPGGEQFF	TGTGCCAGCAGTGAACAGCCACCTGGGGGTGAGCAGTTCTTC
NA	TRBV6-2/TRBV6-3	TRBJ1-6	NA	CASSPYLFSPLHF	TGTGCCAGCAGTCCATACCTGTTTTCACCCCTCCACTTT
NA	TRBV16	TRBJ2-7	NA	CTSKGNSYEQYF	TGTACCAGCAAGGGGAACTCCTACGAGCAGTACTTC
many	TRBV20-1	TRBJ2-5	NA	CTAARGETQYF	TGCACAGCTGCCCGGGGGGAGACCCAGTACTTC
NA	TRBV5-5	TRBJ2-6	NA	CASSVTSGANVLTF	TGTGCCAGCAGCGTAACGTCTGGGGCCAACGTCCTGACTTTC
many	TRBV18	TRBJ2-3	NA	CASSGAFSTDTQYF	TGTGCCAGCTCAGGGGCTTTCTCCACAGATACGCAGTATTTT
many	TRBV5-1	TRBJ1-2	NA	CASSFTGGDGYTF	TGCGCCAGCAGCTTTACTGGAGGGGATGGCTACACCTTC
NA	TRBV30	TRBJ1-3	NA	CAWSTQGGGNTIYF	TGTGCCTGGAGTACACAGGGAGGAGGAAACACCATATATTTT
many	TRBV11-1	TRBJ1-5	NA	CASSLGPATNQPQHF	TGTGCCAGCAGCTTAGGGCCAGCTACCAATCAGCCCCAGCATTTT
many	TRBV6-5	TRBJ2-5	TRBD2	CASSYGASGGPETQYF	TGTGCCAGCAGTTACGGTGCTAGCGGGGGGCCAGAGACCCAGTACTTC
NA	TRBV7-6	TRBJ2-5	TRBD2	CASSQLAGGGETQYF	TGTGCCAGCAGCCAGTTAGCGGGAGGGGGAGAGACCCAGTACTTC
many	TRBV11-2	TRBJ1-1	NA	CASSLWEAANTEAFF	TGTGCCAGCAGCTTATGGGAGGCGGCCAACACTGAAGCTTTCTTT
NA	TRBV20-1	TRBJ2-3	NA	CSARALSTDTQYF	TGCAGTGCTAGGGCCCTGAGCACAGATACGCAGTATTTT
NA	TRBV19	TRBJ2-1	NA	CASSVGLGIRDEQFF	TGTGCCAGTTCCGTCGGACTCGGGATTCGGGATGAGCAGTTCTTC
NA	TRBV5-1	TRBJ1-2	NA	CASSLDTGPLGYTF	TGCGCCAGCAGCTTAGACACTGGCCCGCTTGGCTACACCTTC
many	TRBV20-1	TRBJ1-2	NA	CSAREWDTGYTF	TGCAGTGCTAGAGAGTGGGACACTGGCTACACCTTC
many	TRBV20-1	TRBJ2-3	TRBD2	CSASRRGGTDTQYF	TGCAGTGCTAGTCGACGGGGGGGCACAGATACGCAGTATTTT
many	TRBV20-1	TRBJ2-7	TRBD2	CSARSALAGSSYEQYF	TGCAGTGCTAGATCCGCCTTAGCGGGGAGCTCCTACGAGCAGTACTTC
many	TRBV5-5	TRBJ1-1	NA	CASNLGHQNTEAFF	TGTGCCAGCAACCTGGGACACCAGAACACTGAAGCTTTCTTT
NA	TRBV20-1	TRBJ2-1	NA	CSASKLDGGDYNEQFF	TGCAGTGCTAGTAAGTTGGACGGAGGGGATTACAATGAGCAGTTCTTC
many	TRBV5-1	TRBJ2-3	TRBD2	CASSRTSGPTDTQYF	TGCGCCAGCAGCCGGACTAGCGGTCCCACAGATACGCAGTATTTT
many	TRBV3-1	TRBJ2-3	NA	CASSQDSEITDTQYF	TGTGCCAGCAGCCAAGATTCGGAGATTACAGATACGCAGTATTTT
few	TRBV5-1	TRBJ1-3	NA	CASSLIGGAGNTIYF	TGCGCCAGCAGCTTGATCGGGGGCGCGGGAAACACCATATATTTT
many	TRBV11-2	TRBJ2-3	TRBD1	CASSLTSTGIGTDTQYF	TGTGCCAGCAGCCTGACTTCGACAGGGATCGGCACAGATACGCAGTATTTT
few	TRBV9	TRBJ2-1	NA	CASSTPYNEQLF	TGTGCCAGCAGCACCCCCTACAATGAGCAGCTCTTC
many	TRBV5-1	TRBJ2-3	NA	CASSFGTSTDTQYF	TGCGCCAGCAGCTTCGGAACTAGCACAGATACGCAGTATTTT
many	TRBV4-1	TRBJ2-7	NA	CASSRPGGYEQYF	TGCGCCAGCAGCCGCCCCGGGGGCTACGAGCAGTACTTC
many	TRBV20-1	TRBJ1-2	TRBD1	CSARDGERTGGNGYTF	TGCAGTGCTAGAGATGGGGAACGTACAGGGGGAAATGGCTACACCTTC